This record covers a single TCR beta chain. The antigen is not known. The sample is drawn from a study of blood T cells in healthy people across ages. Study details: For every two T cells, template switching captured about one barcoded beta molecule.

V lost 6 bases and J lost 8; bases outside the gene matches: 2. The CDR3 extends over 11 amino acids. For the second PCR, which ran for about 6 to 11 cycles, a sample-barcoded 5' primer and a J-beta primer mix were used. A single record per CDR3 protein comes from TCRdb applying MiXCR to the 5' RACE reads. This table holds 1.5 million to 2 million distinct CDR3 sequences, roughly 27% found once. Study-level findings and limits: Because donor CMV status was unknown, expanded clonotype changes were possibly confounded.

Sequencing was performed on blood. The origin of this receptor is a woman in her twenties or thirties in good health. V and J are TRBV12-3 or TRBV12-4 and TRBJ1-1, with 8 nucleotides matching TRBD1. The CDR3 here is CASRYRGEAFF. DNA for the CDR3: TGTGCCAGCAGGTACAGGGGGGAAGCTTTCTTT.